This T cell receptor (beta chain) was profiled in a study of blood T cells in healthy people across ages. The CDR3 runs 15 residues. Trimming shortened V by 4 bases and J by 5 bases, and 17 bases separated the two germline ends. Every donor gave roughly 9.6 milliliters of peripheral blood. The extraction recovered at least 5.5 micrograms of total RNA per sample. General study points: In the absence of known donor CMV status, changes in expanded clonotypes were possibly confounded.

On this clonotype: The antigen is unknown.

A sample-barcoded 5' primer and a J-beta primer mix were used in a second PCR of about 7 to 12 cycles. Through a template-switch adaptor with 12 random nucleotides, each cDNA molecule received a tag. One entry per CDR3 protein, called by TCRdb with MiXCR from the 5' RACE reads. The table shows just under 900,000 distinct CDR3 sequences, with about 28% occurring only once. The gene calls are TRBV12-3 or TRBV12-4 and TRBJ1-1; no clear D. The receptor comes from a woman of 80 years or more in good health. Sequencing used blood. CDR3 coding DNA: TGTGCCAGCAGTTCCGGCGTTGACCGACGGACTGAAGCTTTCTTT. It translates to CASSSGVDRRTEAFF.